This is a list of T cell receptor beta chains from one sample in a study of cytomegalovirus exposure and HLA in healthy donors. The method was immunoSEQ multiplex PCR; TCRdb's version includes in-frame clones alone and lacks a portion of them. The repertoire holds roughly 170,000 clones, with 70% to 85% as singletons. Sequenced material: PBMCs. These receptors all come from a girl aged 2 to 9 in good health and CMV-seropositive. CDR3s include the opening cysteine and the closing phenylalanine or tryptophan. Fields, in order: D gene, J gene, V gene, CDR3 protein. D genes are given only for firm matches.

d_gene: NA
j_gene: TRBJ2-7
v_gene: TRBV7-8
CDR3aa: CASSLTETYEQYF

d_gene: NA
j_gene: TRBJ2-1
v_gene: TRBV13
CDR3aa: CASSLINGHDEFF

d_gene: NA
j_gene: TRBJ2-2
v_gene: TRBV7-6
CDR3aa: CASSQPGRGNTGELFF

d_gene: NA
j_gene: TRBJ1-1
v_gene: TRBV4-1
CDR3aa: CASSQEMRIEAFF

d_gene: TRBD2
j_gene: TRBJ2-7
v_gene: TRBV10-3
CDR3aa: CAISESSGSTVDEQYF

d_gene: TRBD1
j_gene: TRBJ2-3
v_gene: TRBV19
CDR3aa: CASNLGQGSDTQYF

d_gene: TRBD1
j_gene: TRBJ1-2
v_gene: TRBV19
CDR3aa: CASRIPSGTESYGGYTF

d_gene: NA
j_gene: TRBJ1-1
v_gene: TRBV7-6
CDR3aa: CASSDGGVGHMNTEAFF

d_gene: TRBD1
j_gene: TRBJ1-4
v_gene: TRBV19
CDR3aa: CASRRDRGSNEKLFF

d_gene: NA
j_gene: TRBJ1-6
v_gene: TRBV30
CDR3aa: CAWSPRSNSPLHF

d_gene: TRBD1
j_gene: TRBJ1-2
v_gene: TRBV5-1
CDR3aa: CASSFSSIDRGLEDGYTF

d_gene: TRBD1
j_gene: TRBJ1-1
v_gene: TRBV6-5
CDR3aa: CASSGGQQGRTEAFF

d_gene: TRBD1
j_gene: TRBJ1-2
v_gene: TRBV28
CDR3aa: CASRRQGPSLSGYTF

d_gene: TRBD1
j_gene: TRBJ1-1
v_gene: TRBV9
CDR3aa: CASSVEGKDRQEAFF

d_gene: TRBD2
j_gene: TRBJ2-4
v_gene: TRBV6-1
CDR3aa: CASSDWTSGKENIQYF

d_gene: NA
j_gene: TRBJ1-4
v_gene: TRBV25-1
CDR3aa: CASVGNPNEKLFF

d_gene: TRBD1
j_gene: TRBJ1-2
v_gene: TRBV29-1
CDR3aa: CSVGETGFYGYTF

d_gene: TRBD1
j_gene: TRBJ1-2
v_gene: TRBV29-1
CDR3aa: CSVEPPPGQETYGYTF

d_gene: TRBD2
j_gene: TRBJ2-2
v_gene: TRBV6-1
CDR3aa: CASSGLAGEYTGELFF

d_gene: NA
j_gene: TRBJ2-3
v_gene: TRBV5-1
CDR3aa: CASSSGLLPHSTDTQYF

d_gene: NA
j_gene: TRBJ1-5
v_gene: TRBV5-4
CDR3aa: CASSDNRQSQPQHF

d_gene: TRBD2
j_gene: TRBJ2-5
v_gene: TRBV4-1
CDR3aa: CASSQLLWGAGGETQYF

d_gene: TRBD1
j_gene: TRBJ2-5
v_gene: TRBV11-2
CDR3aa: CASSSERGRLETQYF

d_gene: NA
j_gene: TRBJ2-3
v_gene: TRBV5-1
CDR3aa: CASSGGQHTDTQYF

d_gene: NA
j_gene: TRBJ2-7
v_gene: TRBV2
CDR3aa: CASSGIRGSAYEQYF

d_gene: NA
j_gene: TRBJ1-1
v_gene: TRBV4-2
CDR3aa: CASSQPRGRSEAFF

d_gene: NA
j_gene: TRBJ2-4
v_gene: TRBV4-1
CDR3aa: CASSRFEGGDPKNIQYF

d_gene: TRBD2
j_gene: TRBJ2-1
v_gene: TRBV7-8
CDR3aa: CASSSRLAGNEQFF

d_gene: NA
j_gene: TRBJ2-6
v_gene: TRBV11-2
CDR3aa: CASSLDRVIGANVLTF

d_gene: NA
j_gene: TRBJ1-3
v_gene: TRBV6-5
CDR3aa: CASSLRSGNTIYF

d_gene: NA
j_gene: TRBJ1-4
v_gene: TRBV4-1
CDR3aa: CASSLGYGTNEKLFF

d_gene: NA
j_gene: TRBJ1-1
v_gene: TRBV19
CDR3aa: CASTLTPGSEAFF

d_gene: NA
j_gene: TRBJ1-1
v_gene: TRBV10-3
CDR3aa: CAIRGQLNTEAFF

d_gene: TRBD2
j_gene: TRBJ2-1
v_gene: TRBV2
CDR3aa: CASRAGELYNEQFF

d_gene: TRBD1
j_gene: TRBJ2-5
v_gene: TRBV27
CDR3aa: CASSLLGQEETQYF

d_gene: TRBD1
j_gene: TRBJ1-2
v_gene: TRBV30
CDR3aa: CAWRGGDREVWGYTF

d_gene: NA
j_gene: TRBJ2-6
v_gene: TRBV23-1
CDR3aa: CASTRCSGANVLTF

d_gene: TRBD1
j_gene: TRBJ1-6
v_gene: TRBV5-4
CDR3aa: CASSLADGGTGASPLHF

d_gene: TRBD1
j_gene: TRBJ1-5
v_gene: TRBV19
CDR3aa: CASSIGGQSNQPQHF

d_gene: NA
j_gene: TRBJ1-5
v_gene: TRBV30
CDR3aa: CAWSAGSPNQPQHF

d_gene: TRBD1
j_gene: TRBJ2-3
v_gene: TRBV4-1
CDR3aa: CASQRTGRTDTQYF

d_gene: NA
j_gene: TRBJ1-4
v_gene: TRBV28
CDR3aa: CASRFAGGKLFF

d_gene: NA
j_gene: TRBJ1-1
v_gene: TRBV4-1
CDR3aa: CASSLRQPMNTEAFF

d_gene: TRBD2
j_gene: TRBJ2-3
v_gene: TRBV30
CDR3aa: CAWSEGTSGSAARYF

d_gene: TRBD1
j_gene: TRBJ1-1
v_gene: TRBV7-2
CDR3aa: CASSPGGKLPEAFF

d_gene: NA
j_gene: TRBJ2-6
v_gene: TRBV5-4
CDR3aa: CASSLGGGSFGSGANVLTF

d_gene: TRBD2
j_gene: TRBJ2-4
v_gene: TRBV7-9
CDR3aa: CASSPSGRDAKNIQYF

d_gene: NA
j_gene: TRBJ1-1
v_gene: TRBV4-1
CDR3aa: CASSRMFWGQEAFF

d_gene: NA
j_gene: TRBJ1-1
v_gene: TRBV29-1
CDR3aa: CSVQGPVARREAFF

d_gene: TRBD2
j_gene: TRBJ2-7
v_gene: TRBV4-2
CDR3aa: CASSQDRGTSPYGQYF

d_gene: TRBD1
j_gene: TRBJ1-2
v_gene: TRBV29-1
CDR3aa: CSVDAGGHGYTF

d_gene: TRBD2
j_gene: TRBJ2-3
v_gene: TRBV2
CDR3aa: CASSGDSGGITDTQYF

d_gene: NA
j_gene: TRBJ2-1
v_gene: TRBV27
CDR3aa: CASSPAGGPPSSYNEQFF